The 21 T cell receptor beta chains below come from one sample, sequenced in a study of cytomegalovirus exposure and HLA in healthy donors (dated by TCRdb to the late 2010s). To prepare the library, the immunoSEQ multiplex PCR assay was applied. For the multiplex PCR, a mixture combining 60 forward primers for TCR Vbeta segments and 13 reverse primers for TCR Jbeta segments was used. Imported from immuneACCESS, the table was reduced by TCRdb to in-frame sequences with V and J called. These copies leave out some clones; in studies compared against another copy, an unresolved V gene accounts for under half, and the cause of the remainder is not known. This sample holds fewer than 200,000 clones; 75% to 85% were observed only once. The ten largest clonotypes hold 0.6% to 0.7% of the sample. The sample comprised PBMCs. These receptors all come from a boy between 10 and 17 years old in good health and CMV-seronegative.

This rearrangement joins TRBV7-2 to TRBJ1-1; no reliable D call. V shed 5 bases and J shed 2 bases, with 12 bases lying between them. Germline assignment: CDR1 SGHTA and CDR2 FQGNSA. This CDR3 spans 14 amino acids. The CDR3 region has the DNA TGTGCCAGCAGCCCGGGGTCTACTAACACTGAAGCTTTCTTT. It is translated as CASSPGSTNTEAFF.

V usage is TRBV11-2 and J usage is TRBJ2-7, with 7 bases fitting TRBD2. J gave up 2 bases and V 5 bases, and 12 bases lay outside the gene matches. The V gene's germline CDR1 is SGHAT and CDR2 FQNNGV. This CDR3 region has 16 residues. The CDR3 coding sequence is TGTGCCAGCAGCCCCCCTTGGGCGGGAGTGGCCTACGAGCAGTACTTC. Amino acids: CASSPPWAGVAYEQYF.

This clone was picked up a small number of times. CDR3 in amino acids: CASTQGGGFTDTQYF. The CDR3 DNA follows: TGTGCCAGTACCCAAGGGGGGGGTTTCACAGATACGCAGTATTTT. The chain joins TRBV19 to TRBJ2-3; maybe TRBD2 (7 bases). This CDR3 has 15 residues. Germline CDR1 is LNHDA and CDR2 is SQIVND (reference sequence). Trimming pared 7 bases from V and 2 bases from J, leaving 16 bases between.

The V call is TRBV19, the J call TRBJ1-5; 8 nucleotides match TRBD1. The CDR3 sequence is 14 residues long. Germline values: CDR1 LNHDA, CDR2 SQIVND (reference sequence). V lost 5 bases, J lost 4 bases, and 4 bases stayed unmatched. The CDR3 region has the DNA TGTGCCAGTAGTGGACAGGGAGATAATCAGCCCCAGCATTTT. It is translated as CASSGQGDNQPQHF. The entire variable domain, with the rest obtained from reference TRBV19 and TRBJ1-5, is as follows: DGGITQSPKYLFRKEGQNVTLSCEQNLNHDAMYWYRQDPGQGLRLIYYSQIVNDFQKGDIAEGYSVSREKKESFPLTVTSAQKNPTAFYLCASSGQGDNQPQHFGDGTRLSIL.

The CDR3 reads CASSPRHSYNSPLHF. In nucleotides, the CDR3 is TGTGCCAGTAGTCCTCGACACAGCTATAATTCACCCCTCCACTTT. This sequence joins TRBV19 and TRBJ1-6; D not resolved. V lost 5 bases and J lost 3, with 11 bases in between. Germline V gives CDR1 LNHDA, CDR2 SQIVND (reference sequence). The CDR3 has 15 amino acids.

The V call is TRBV7-2, the J call TRBJ1-5; 9 bases agree with TRBD1. The CDR3 extends over 15 amino acids. Losses at the gene ends were 5 bases for V and 2 bases for J; bases not matched to a gene: 4. Germline CDR1 SGHTA, CDR2 FQGNSA. The CDR3 reads CASSPQGAGNQPQHF. The CDR3 coding sequence is TGTGCCAGCAGCCCACAGGGGGCAGGCAATCAGCCCCAGCATTTT.

The chain has TRBV20-1 and TRBJ1-2; perhaps TRBD1 as D (5 bases). V lost 3 bases and J 10 bases, leaving 12 bases between the germline ends. This CDR3 has 11 amino acids. CDR1 DFQATT and CDR2 SNEGSKA come from the germline V gene (reference sequence). The CDR3 nucleotides read TGCAGTGCTAGTTTGCAGGGCGACTACACCTTC. Its protein is CSASLQGDYTF.

V usage is TRBV4-1 and J usage is TRBJ2-5; 7 bases align to TRBD1. V shed 0 bases and J 1 base; nucleotides not matched to a gene: 5. This CDR3 is 16 amino acids long. Germline V CDR1 and CDR2: MGHRA, YSYEKL. CDR3 protein: CASSQDPGQIQETQYF. CDR3 bases: TGCGCCAGCAGCCAAGACCCGGGACAGATCCAAGAGACCCAGTACTTC.

The chain links TRBV5-1 to TRBJ2-1; weak D call: TRBD1 (5 bases). Germline lookup yields CDR1 SGHRS and CDR2 YFSETQ. The CDR3 is made up of 15 amino acids. With 4 bases removed from V and 4 bases from J, the gap between germline ends came to 15 bases. CDR3 sequence reads: CASSGAYNPYNEQFF. The CDR3 DNA reads TGCGCCAGCAGCGGGGCCTATAACCCATACAATGAGCAGTTCTTC.

The chain is built from TRBV7-2 and TRBJ2-7; the match to TRBD2 covers 9 bases. The CDR3 loop spans 14 amino acids. From germline, CDR1 is SGHTA and CDR2 FQGNSA. J lost 6 bases, V lost 5 bases, and 8 bases had no gene match. This chain's CDR3 is CASSRTGTSIEQYF. CDR3 sequence (DNA): TGTGCCAGCAGCCGGACCGGGACTAGCATCGAGCAGTACTTC.

This rearrangement joins TRBV13 to TRBJ1-2; 7 nucleotides align to TRBD1. Germline CDR1 PRHDT, CDR2 FYEKMQ (reference sequence). With V trimmed by 7 bases and J by 4 bases, 6 bases remained unmatched. This CDR3 region has 13 residues. The CDR3 is CASNIQGRYGYTF. In DNA form, the CDR3 reads TGTGCCAGCAATATACAGGGGCGCTATGGCTACACCTTC.

The V call is TRBV9, the J call TRBJ2-1; 13 nucleotides line up with TRBD2. The CDR3 extends over 16 amino acids. The V gene's germline CDR1 is SGDLS and CDR2 YYNGEE. With V trimmed by 0 bases and J by 9 bases, 6 bases remained unmatched. The CDR3 DNA reads TGTGCCAGCAGCGTAGAGGGACTAGCGGGACGTAGTGAGCAGTTCTTC. It encodes CASSVEGLAGRSEQFF.

The chain recombines TRBV6-1 with TRBJ2-7; weak D call: TRBD1 (5 bases). The CDR3 is 14 amino acids. V dropped 6 bases and J dropped 1 base, with 13 bases sitting between them. Germline V gene lookup returns CDR1 MNHNS and CDR2 SASEGT. Here the CDR3 reads CASSVTTDSYEQYF. The CDR3 coding sequence is TGTGCCAGCAGCGTAACGACAGATTCCTACGAGCAGTACTTC.

V usage is TRBV5-8 and J usage is TRBJ1-2; TRBD1 agrees at 11 bases. The CDR3 is made up of 15 amino acids. Germline CDR1 SGHTS, CDR2 YDEGEE. V shed 7 bases and J 0 bases; nucleotides not matched to a gene: 5. For the CDR3, the DNA is TGTGCCAGCTTGGGGACAGGGGGGACTAACTATGGCTACACCTTC. Translating it yields CASLGTGGTNYGYTF.

The genes are TRBV30 and TRBJ1-4; 7 nucleotides line up with TRBD1. Germline assignment: CDR1 GTSNPN and CDR2 SVGIG (reference sequence). After removal of 3 bases from V and 10 bases from J, the junction contained 8 bases not matched to a gene. The CDR3 totals 13 residues. The CDR3 sequence: CAWSGPGQPKLFF. For the CDR3, the DNA is TGTGCCTGGAGCGGACCGGGACAGCCAAAACTGTTTTTT.

The rearrangement joins TRBV7-2 to TRBJ1-2; 7 bases match TRBD1. V was pared by 0 bases and J by 3 bases, with 7 bases of the junction left unmatched. Germline V gene sequence: CDR1 SGHTA, CDR2 FQGNSA. The CDR3 has 16 residues. For the CDR3, the DNA is TGTGCCAGCAGCTTAGCGTACCAGGGGGAGGACTATGGCTACACCTTC. Translating it yields CASSLAYQGEDYGYTF.

This clone is a singleton in its sample. The CDR3 nucleotides read TGTGCCATCAGTGAGTCGGGCAGGGGGAGCAAAGAGACCCAGTACTTC. Translation: CAISESGRGSKETQYF. The chain employs TRBV10-3 and TRBJ2-5; TRBD1 matches 7 bases. The germline V gene encodes CDR1 ENHRY and CDR2 SYGVKD. The CDR3 extends over 16 amino acids. The junction had 7 bases not matched to a gene; V was cut back by 0 bases and J by 3 bases.

This clone came up once. This rearrangement joins TRBV7-9 to TRBJ2-7; a possible D gene is TRBD2 (7 bases). The CDR3 totals 15 residues. Germline values: CDR1 SEHNR, CDR2 FQNEAQ (reference sequence). The V and J ends lost 4 bases and 9 bases respectively, with 22 bases between them. CDR3 amino acids: CASSSEGGDIKLQYF. As DNA, the CDR3 is TGTGCCAGCAGCTCAGAGGGGGGGGACATCAAATTGCAGTACTTC. Looking up the rest from reference TRBV7-9 and TRBJ2-7 gives the full variable domain: DTGVSQNPRHKITKRGQNVTFRCDPISEHNRLYWYRQTLGQGPEFLTYFQNEAQLEKSRLLSDRFSAERPKGSFSTLEIQRTEQGDSAMYLCASSSEGGDIKLQYFGPGTRLTVT.

The chain joins TRBV7-9 to TRBJ2-7; TRBD2 matches at 11 bases. This CDR3 has 19 amino acids. Germline trimming cut 1 base from V and 7 bases from J; bases unmatched to any gene: 18. Germline V CDR1 and CDR2: SEHNR, FQNEAQ (reference sequence). CDR3 bases: TGTGCCAGCAGCTTAGTTGCGGGTCCACTAGCGGGAGTTTTAAGGGAGCAGTACTTC. Its protein product is CASSLVAGPLAGVLREQYF.

This chain links TRBV13 with TRBJ1-4; tentative D call: TRBD1 (5 bases). V was pared by 5 bases and J by 4 bases, with 14 bases between. Looked up from germline, CDR1 is PRHDT and CDR2 is FYEKMQ (reference sequence). CDR3 length: 15 amino acids. This CDR3 is CASSPRQPVNEKLFF. CDR3 sequence (DNA): TGTGCCAGCAGCCCTCGACAGCCGGTTAATGAAAAACTGTTTTTT.

This clone was seen once. The gene calls are TRBV6-5 and TRBJ2-3; D ambiguous. Trimming took 6 bases from V and 0 from J, leaving 13 bases between them. This CDR3 contains 15 residues. CDR1 is MNHEY, CDR2 SVGAGI, per germline. As DNA, the CDR3 is TGTGCCAGCAGCTCAGCCGACATCAGCACAGATACGCAGTATTTT. As protein: CASSSADISTDTQYF.